There are many counts of the clone carrying this TCR beta chain. This record belongs to a study of early T cells in non-severe SARS-CoV-2 infection. Tagging with unique molecular identifiers was applied to individual cDNA molecules. Using its own MiXCR run on the 5' RACE reads, TCRdb lists one record per CDR3 protein. The top ten hold 3.5% to 4% of the sample, which has tens of thousands of distinct CDR3 sequences, around 10% seen once. This TCR was sampled from an adult who was a healthcare worker with PCR-confirmed SARS-CoV-2 infection or an uninfected control (not recorded which). Material: whole blood.

The chain's CDR3 is CASSLVTFGANYGYTF. The CDR3 nucleotides are TGTGCCAGCAGCTTGGTTACATTTGGGGCTAACTATGGCTACACCTTC. The chain uses TRBV5-4 and TRBJ1-2; D is unclear. Trimming removed 0 bases from V and 0 bases from J, with 12 bases in between. Germline assignment: CDR1 SGHNT and CDR2 YYREEE (reference sequence). This CDR3 spans 16 amino acids.